This entry lists 12 T cell receptor beta chains sequenced from one sample in a study of blood T cell repertoires in COVID-19. The repertoire was sequenced with immunoSEQ multiplex PCR; TCRdb's copy has only in-frame clones and lacks some. The sample consists of more than 150,000 clones, roughly 86% of them appearing once. Sequencing used peripheral blood. Receptors were obtained from a man in his forties with active or convalescent COVID-19.

Only a few counts were recorded for this clone. V and J are TRBV5-1 and TRBJ1-5; TRBD1 aligns across 9 bases. Per the germline V gene, CDR1 is SGHRS and CDR2 is YFSETQ. J lost 6 bases, V lost 0 bases, and 7 bases had no gene match. The CDR3 is 16 amino acids. The CDR3 nucleotides are TGCGCCAGCAGCTTGGCGGGGGACAGGGCCCTTCAGCCCCAGCATTTT. Its protein product is CASSLAGDRALQPQHF. The whole variable domain, filled in from reference TRBV5-1 and TRBJ1-5, reads KAGVTQTPRYLIKTRGQQVTLSCSPISGHRSVSWYQQTPGQGLQFLFEYFSETQRNKGNFPGRFSGRQFSNSRSEMNVSTLELGDSALYLCASSLAGDRALQPQHFGDGTRLSIL.

This sequence joins TRBV7-3 and TRBJ2-3, with a weak D call TRBD2 (5 bases). The germline V and J ends were trimmed by 7 bases and 5 bases, with 13 bases remaining between them. The CDR3 is 13 residues long. Per the germline V gene, CDR1 is SGHTA and CDR2 is FQGTGA. For the CDR3, the DNA is TGTGCCAGCACCTCCTCGGACTTAGATACGCAGTATTTT. Translated: CASTSSDLDTQYF.

This clone was detected only a few times. The V and J genes are TRBV7-3 and TRBJ1-5; perhaps TRBD1 as D (6 bases). Trimming took 7 bases from V and 7 from J, leaving 8 bases between them. CDR3 length equals 11 residues. CDR1 and CDR2 (germline): SGHTA, FQGTGA. This CDR3 is CASIRGQPQHF. The CDR3 DNA follows: TGTGCCAGCATTAGGGGGCAGCCCCAGCATTTT.

V usage is TRBV5-4 and J usage is TRBJ2-6; weak D call: TRBD2 (6 bases). The CDR3 totals 18 residues. V was cut by 4 bases and J by 2 bases, with 19 bases left in between. Looked up from germline, CDR1 is SGHNT and CDR2 is YYREEE (reference sequence). The CDR3 sequence is CASSPGVGTSTGANVLTF. CDR3 in DNA: TGTGCCAGCAGCCCGGGGGTCGGGACTTCCACTGGGGCCAACGTCCTGACTTTC.

The chain is built from TRBV25-1 and TRBJ2-6, with D maybe TRBD2 (5 bases). From germline, CDR1 is MGHDK and CDR2 SYGVNS. The CDR3 has 15 amino acids. Trimming left V 3 bases short and J 4 bases short, with 10 bases between. The CDR3 DNA follows: TGTGCCAGCAGTGATCGGAGGAGCGGGGCCAACGTCCTGACTTTC. It is translated as CASSDRRSGANVLTF.

J is TRBJ1-1 and V is TRBV7-2; D may be TRBD1 (5 bases). V gave up 1 base and J gave up 1 base, with 10 bases separating them. Germline V gives CDR1 SGHTA, CDR2 FQGNSA. The length of the CDR3 is 15 residues. The DNA of the CDR3 is TGTGCCAGCAGCTTAGGGGGGGTAGGGAACACTGAAGCTTTCTTT. This translates into CASSLGGVGNTEAFF.

The V gene is TRBV2, the J gene TRBJ1-2; 10 bases fit TRBD1. This CDR3 has 12 residues. CDR1 and CDR2 from the germline V gene are SNHLY and FYNNEI. Germline trimming cut 6 bases from V and 8 bases from J; bases unmatched to any gene: 3. CDR3 loop: CASSDRGRGYTF. DNA of the CDR3: TGTGCCAGCAGCGACAGGGGGCGCGGCTACACCTTC. Supplemented by reference TRBV2 and TRBJ1-2, the full variable domain reads EPEVTQTPSHQVTQMGQEVILRCVPISNHLYFYWYRQILGQKVEFLVSFYNNEISEKSEIFDDQFSVERPDGSNFTLKIRSTKLEDSAMYFCASSDRGRGYTFGSGTRLTVV.

The rearrangement joins TRBV29-1 to TRBJ1-1, with D tentatively TRBD1 (6 bases). Between the trimmed V and J ends, which lost 4 bases and 10 bases, there was a span of 13 bases. Germline CDR1 SQVTM, CDR2 ANQGSEA. The CDR3 extends over 11 amino acids. Here the CDR3 reads CSVVRGRGAFF. DNA of the CDR3: TGCAGCGTTGTAAGGGGCAGGGGAGCTTTCTTT.

The sample holds a few counts of this clone. This chain links TRBV27 with TRBJ2-2, with 10 positions matching TRBD1. With 5 bases clipped from V and 4 bases from J, the junction kept 7 bases outside the gene matches. CDR1 and CDR2 from the germline V gene are MNHEY and SMNVEV (reference sequence). The CDR3 sequence is 16 residues long. The CDR3 is CASSADRGLITGELFF. CDR3 in DNA: TGTGCCAGCAGTGCCGACAGGGGGCTAATCACCGGGGAGCTGTTTTTT.

V and J are TRBV7-2 and TRBJ2-3; 8 bases match TRBD2. The CDR3 totals 16 residues. V shed 5 bases, J shed 1 base, and the junction held 8 bases outside the gene matches. Germline-derived CDR1 and CDR2 are SGHTA and FQGNSA. CDR3 amino acids: CASSIQAGGRTDTQYF. The CDR3 nucleotides read TGTGCCAGCAGCATCCAGGCGGGGGGCCGCACAGATACGCAGTATTTT.

With respect to this clone: A junction end diverges from the germline sequence, so it may reflect a read error. The chain employs TRBV7-7 and TRBJ2-3; possibly TRBD1 for D (6 bases). CDR1 SSHAT and CDR2 FNYEAQ come from the germline V gene (reference sequence). There are 16 residues in the CDR3. CDR3 residues: CASSLGTSRNTDTQYF. CDR3 coding DNA: TGTGCTAGCAGCTTAGGGACATCCCGGAACACAGATACGCAGTATTTT. The whole variable domain, remainder taken from reference TRBV7-7 and TRBJ2-3, is GAGVSQSPRYKVTKRGQDVTLRCDPISSHATLYWYQQALGQGPEFLTYFNYEAQPDKSGLPSDRFSAERPEGSISTLTIQRTEQRDSAMYRCASSLGTSRNTDTQYFGPGTRLTVL.

The rearrangement links TRBV2 to TRBJ2-3; 11 bases map to TRBD2. The CDR3 loop spans 15 amino acids. The germline V gene has CDR1 SNHLY and CDR2 FYNNEI. V shed 3 bases, J shed 4 bases, and the junction held 3 bases outside the gene matches. The CDR3 DNA is TGTGCCAGCAGTGATATTAGCGGGGGGGCAGATACGCAGTATTTT. As protein: CASSDISGGADTQYF.